This TCR beta chain was identified in a study of blood T cell repertoires in COVID-19. About the study: PBMCs, B-cell-depleted T cells, or T cells were the source of the cDNA or gDNA that made up the material.

Trimming took off 3 bases at V and 2 bases at J, with 15 bases between the two ends. The length of the CDR3 is 16 residues. The germline V gene has CDR1 SGHKS and CDR2 YYEKEE (reference sequence). This clone was seen only a few times. Source study methods: Amplification of reference gene primers provided the estimated nucleated cell counts. TCRdb's table, derived via immunoSEQ multiplex PCR, lists solely in-frame clones and lacks some. That table supplies the V and J calls and clone size; D and trimming were determined from the DNA. Among about 130,000 clones, about 78% were seen once, and the ten largest hold approximately 9.9%.

Sequenced: peripheral blood. J is TRBJ1-5 and V is TRBV5-5; no firm D call. This TCR came from a man in his sixties who had recovered from COVID-19. The CDR3 region is CASSWGAFGGNQPQHF. As DNA, the CDR3 is TGTGCCAGCAGCTGGGGAGCCTTTGGAGGCAATCAGCCCCAGCATTTT.